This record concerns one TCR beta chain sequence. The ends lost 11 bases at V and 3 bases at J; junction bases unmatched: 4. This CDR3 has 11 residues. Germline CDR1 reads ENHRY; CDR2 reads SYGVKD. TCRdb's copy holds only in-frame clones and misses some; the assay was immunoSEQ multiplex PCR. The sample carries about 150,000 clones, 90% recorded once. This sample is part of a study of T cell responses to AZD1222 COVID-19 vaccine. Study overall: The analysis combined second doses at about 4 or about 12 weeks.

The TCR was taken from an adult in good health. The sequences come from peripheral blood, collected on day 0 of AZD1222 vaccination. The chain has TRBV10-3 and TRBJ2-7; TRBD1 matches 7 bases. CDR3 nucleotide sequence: TGTGCCGCCAGGGACAGCTACGAGCAGTACTTC. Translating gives CAARDSYEQYF.